Listed below are T cell receptor beta chains from one sample, sequenced in a study of control samples from healthy donors and cancer patients. Some clones are missing from TCRdb's copy, which holds only in-frame ones; the method was immunoSEQ multiplex PCR. The table includes around 100,000 clones, just over 90% detected once. The specimen was blood. The receptors shown here come from a woman between 18 and 30 years old in good health. Both conserved end residues are part of each CDR3. The D gene is left open where the match is weak.

d_gene | j_gene | v_gene | CDR3nt | CDR3aa
TRBD1 | TRBJ2-2 | TRBV24-1 | TGTGCCACCAGTGATGCTAGGACAAGGGGGCGCGGGACCGGGGAGCTGTTTTTT | CATSDARTRGRGTGELFF
TRBD1 | TRBJ1-1 | TRBV30 | TGTGCCTGGAGTGTACAGGGGTATGAAGCTTTCTTT | CAWSVQGYEAFF
TRBD1 | TRBJ1-6 | TRBV2 | TGTGCCAGCAGTGACAAGGGGGCCCCCTCACCCCTCCACTTT | CASSDKGAPSPLHF
TRBD1 | TRBJ2-7 | TRBV10-1 | TGCGCCAGCAGTGAGTCGGGACAGGGCCCCTACGAGCAGTACTTC | CASSESGQGPYEQYF
NA | TRBJ2-5 | TRBV5-1 | TGCGCCAGCAGCTTGGGGGACTTTCAATCGGACCAGTACTTC | CASSLGDFQSDQYF
TRBD2 | TRBJ2-7 | TRBV5-1 | TGCGCCAGCAGCTTGGTTCAAGCGGGAGCCTACGAGCAGTACTTC | CASSLVQAGAYEQYF
NA | TRBJ1-5 | TRBV11-3 | TGTGCCAGCAGCGTGGGGGGCTCCAATCAGCCCCAGCATTTT | CASSVGGSNQPQHF
TRBD1 | TRBJ2-5 | TRBV28 | TGTGCCAGCAGAACAGGGGGCAAGGAGACCCAGTACTTC | CASRTGGKETQYF
NA | TRBJ2-7 | TRBV4-1 | TGCGCCAGCCGACTTTCCCCCATCTCCTACGAGCAGTACTTC | CASRLSPISYEQYF
NA | TRBJ2-5 | TRBV30 | TGTGCCTGGAGCACTAGATGGATGGAGACCCAGTACTTC | CAWSTRWMETQYF
NA | TRBJ1-5 | TRBV19 | TGTGCCAGTAGTCAGGAGGCTGGCAATCAGCCCCAGCATTTT | CASSQEAGNQPQHF